The 20 T cell receptor beta chains below come from one sample, sequenced in a study of T cells after yellow fever vaccination. TCRdb analysed the 5' RACE reads with MiXCR anew, one entry per CDR3 protein. Here the sample spans hundreds of thousands of distinct CDR3 sequences, approximately 13% being singletons. The sequencing here drew on PBMCs, taken on the day of the yellow fever booster vaccination. All receptors derive from a man aged 25-45 years who received the YFV17D yellow fever vaccine.

In its sample, this clonotype was seen a few times. This chain links TRBV29-1 with TRBJ2-7, with D possibly called TRBD1 or TRBD2 (5 bases each). The germline V gene has CDR1 SQVTM and CDR2 ANQGSEA. V was trimmed by 6 bases and J by 5 bases, leaving 14 bases between them. The CDR3 consists of 12 residues. The CDR3 here is CSVELDSHEQYF. The CDR3 coding sequence is TGCAGCGTCGAACTAGACAGCCACGAGCAGTACTTC.

This chain joins TRBV2 and TRBJ1-5; the D gene is possibly TRBD1 (5 bases). Germline CDR1 SNHLY, CDR2 FYNNEI. The CDR3 is made up of 13 amino acids. The V end was cut by 4 bases, the J end by 5 bases, with 9 bases between. The CDR3 coding sequence is TGTGCCAGCAGTGGGGTCAGGGATCAGCCCCAGCATTTT. Its translation is CASSGVRDQPQHF.

V is TRBV4-3 and J is TRBJ1-4; 7 bases align to TRBD1. The CDR3 has 16 amino acids. CDR1 LGHNA and CDR2 YSLEER come from the germline V gene. J gave up 3 bases and V 4 bases, and 8 bases lay outside the gene matches. The CDR3 coding sequence is TGCGCCAGCAGCCTCACTTCCGGGACAGCTAATGAAAAACTGTTTTTT. Translation: CASSLTSGTANEKLFF.

This clonotype turned up a few times. The V gene is TRBV6-2 or TRBV6-3, the J gene TRBJ2-1; 7 bases line up with TRBD2. Trimming took 7 bases from V and 12 from J; bases not matched to a gene: 21. Germline CDR1 and CDR2: MNHEY and SVGEGT. The CDR3 has 16 amino acids. CDR3 sequence reads: CASTLIPGGPNEWQFF. For the CDR3, the DNA is TGTGCCAGCACCCTGATCCCGGGGGGACCCAATGAGTGGCAGTTCTTC.

This clonotype came up a few times. The J gene is TRBJ2-2, the V gene TRBV5-4; D call uncertain. The germline V and J ends were trimmed by 2 bases and 10 bases, with 6 bases remaining between them. Germline V gene data show CDR1 as SGHNT and CDR2 as YYREEE (reference sequence). CDR3 length: 11 residues. The CDR3 nucleotides are TGTGCCAGCAGCTTTGGGGAGGAGCTGTTTTTT. Its protein product is CASSFGEELFF. Variable domain in full (rest from reference TRBV5-4 and TRBJ2-2): ETGVTQSPTHLIKTRGQQVTLRCSSQSGHNTVSWYQQALGQGPQFIFQYYREEENGRGNFPPRFSGLQFPNYSSELNVNALELDDSALYLCASSFGEELFFGEGSRLTVL.

This clonotype was found a few times. V usage is TRBV5-1 and J usage is TRBJ2-6, with D uncertain. With 3 bases removed from V and 1 base from J, the gap between germline ends came to 5 bases. The length of the CDR3 is 14 residues. Germline CDR1 reads SGHRS; CDR2 reads YFSETQ. The CDR3 reads CASSWASGANVLTF. CDR3 nucleotides: TGCGCCAGCAGCTGGGCGTCTGGGGCCAACGTCCTGACTTTC.

This clonotype was found a few times. CDR3 residues: CASSPPTYGYTF. The CDR3, as DNA: TGTGCCAGCAGCCCTCCCACCTATGGCTACACCTTC. The chain couples TRBV7-2 to TRBJ1-2, with no clear D. CDR3 length: 12 amino acids. The V gene lost 5 bases and the J gene lost 4 bases, with 8 bases spanning the gap. The germline V gene encodes CDR1 SGHTA and CDR2 FQGNSA.

This clonotype was found many times. This chain uses TRBV3-1 with TRBJ1-6; D not resolved. Germline assignment: CDR1 LGHDT and CDR2 YNNKEL (reference sequence). CDR3 length equals 14 residues. V gave up 8 bases and J gave up 14 bases, with 22 bases separating them. The CDR3 DNA follows: TGTGCCAGCGAGGACCGTAGTCGGCCCGGGGCCCTCCACTTT. Translated, it gives CASEDRSRPGALHF.

The CDR3: CASSWTSGRAIGANVLTF. The DNA for the CDR3 is TGTGCCAGCAGTTGGACTAGCGGGAGGGCTATCGGGGCCAACGTCCTGACTTTC. The rearrangement joins TRBV6-5 to TRBJ2-6, with 15 bases identical to TRBD2. CDR1 and CDR2 (germline): MNHEY, SVGAGI. The V and J ends lost 4 bases and 4 bases, in that order; junction bases with no gene match: 5. CDR3 length equals 18 residues.

In nucleotides, the CDR3 is TGTGCCAGCAGCCTCCCTGGTTTGCTCAACGAGCAGTACTTC. Protein: CASSLPGLLNEQYF. V is TRBV7-2 and J is TRBJ2-7, with no clear D. CDR1 SGHTA and CDR2 FQGNSA come from the germline V gene. Trimming stripped 5 bases from V and 5 bases from J, with 16 bases between. This CDR3 region has 14 residues.

The chain employs TRBV12-3 or TRBV12-4 and TRBJ2-7, with TRBD2 matching over 8 bases. The V gene end was trimmed by 6 bases and the J gene end by 3 bases; junction bases not matched to a gene: 10. The CDR3 length is 15 residues. This CDR3 reads CASSRRGGEVYEQYF. CDR3 in DNA: TGTGCCAGCAGCCGCCGGGGGGGGGAGGTCTACGAGCAGTACTTC.

This clonotype was counted between two and nine times. This chain uses TRBV2 with TRBJ2-1; 9 bases map to TRBD2. The CDR3 consists of 16 residues. V lost 2 bases to trimming and J lost 5 bases; unmatched junction nucleotides: 7. Germline CDR1 SNHLY, CDR2 FYNNEI. CDR3 nucleotides: TGTGCCAGCAGTGAACGGGGGCTAGCGGGAAACAATGAGCAGTTCTTC. Its protein is CASSERGLAGNNEQFF.

In its sample, this clonotype was seen a few times. The chain uses TRBV7-2 and TRBJ2-3; TRBD2 matches 10 bases. The V gene end was trimmed by 5 bases and the J gene end by 2 bases; junction bases not matched to a gene: 7. This CDR3 region has 16 residues. Germline V gene lookup returns CDR1 SGHTA and CDR2 FQGNSA. CDR3 loop: CASSPGLAYPTDTQYF. The CDR3 DNA is TGTGCCAGCAGCCCGGGACTAGCGTACCCCACAGATACGCAGTATTTT. Complete variable domain (other parts from reference TRBV7-2 and TRBJ2-3): GAGVSQSPSNKVTEKGKDVELRCDPISGHTALYWYRQSLGQGLEFLIYFQGNSAPDKSGLPSDRFSAERTGGSVSTLTIQRTQQEDSAVYLCASSPGLAYPTDTQYFGPGTRLTVL.

There are a few counts of this clonotype. Here the CDR3 DNA reads TGTGCCAGCAGCAATAGCGGTTCGGGACAGGGAAACACCGGGGAGCTGTTTTTT. It specifies CASSNSGSGQGNTGELFF. The V call is TRBV7-2, the J call TRBJ2-2, with TRBD1 identical over 9 bases. This CDR3 is 18 amino acids long. From germline, CDR1 is SGHTA and CDR2 FQGNSA. V shed 5 bases, J shed 2 bases, and the junction held 12 bases outside the gene matches.

This clonotype has only a few counts. The gene calls are TRBV20-1 and TRBJ2-3; 7 nucleotides match TRBD1. This CDR3 is built from 14 residues. V lost 4 bases and J lost 5; bases outside the gene matches: 9. Germline V lookup: CDR1 DFQATT, CDR2 SNEGSKA (reference sequence). CDR3: CSAISGQTGDTQYF. The CDR3 region has the DNA TGCAGTGCTATTTCGGGACAGACGGGAGATACGCAGTATTTT.

This clonotype occurred a few times. V is TRBV6-5 and J is TRBJ2-3; TRBD2 matches 8 bases. The CDR3 runs to 16 residues. The germline gives CDR1 MNHEY, CDR2 SVGAGI. V shed 0 bases and J 5 bases; nucleotides not matched to a gene: 7. The CDR3 sequence: CASSYSSGSAIDTQYF. The CDR3 nucleotides are TGTGCCAGCAGTTACTCAAGCGGGAGTGCAATAGATACGCAGTATTTT.

This clonotype came up many times. The chain uses TRBV6-6 and TRBJ1-2, with D perhaps matching TRBD1 (5 bases). Trimming took off 5 bases at V and 4 bases at J, with 8 bases between the two ends. The CDR3 totals 12 residues. Germline V gene lookup returns CDR1 MNHNY and CDR2 SVGAGI (reference sequence). CDR3 nucleotide sequence: TGTGCCAGCAGTAACAGGCCCTATGGCTACACCTTC. Translated, it gives CASSNRPYGYTF.

This rearrangement joins TRBV4-3 to TRBJ1-2; 8 nucleotides match TRBD1. The V gene end was trimmed by 6 bases and the J gene end by 3 bases; junction bases not matched to a gene: 6. CDR3 size: 14 residues. Germline assignment: CDR1 LGHNA and CDR2 YSLEER. The CDR3 DNA reads TGCGCCAGCAGAACCACAGGGGGTGACTATGGCTACACCTTC. It specifies CASRTTGGDYGYTF.

V and J are TRBV20-1 and TRBJ2-3; TRBD2 might be the D (6 bases). The germline V gene has CDR1 DFQATT and CDR2 SNEGSKA (reference sequence). The CDR3 is 17 residues long. V dropped 7 bases and J dropped 1 base, with 24 bases sitting between them. CDR3 sequence (DNA): TGCAGTGTAAAGAGGGCGGGAAGGATAACTGGCACAGATACGCAGTATTTT. It codes for CSVKRAGRITGTDTQYF.

This chain connects TRBV5-5 to TRBJ2-1; 10 nucleotides align to TRBD1. V shed 4 bases and J 7 bases; nucleotides not matched to a gene: 8. In germline, CDR1 is SGHKS, CDR2 YYEKEE (reference sequence). There are 15 residues in the CDR3. The chain's CDR3 is CASSTGQGFENEQFF. In DNA, the CDR3 is TGTGCCAGCAGCACGGGACAGGGGTTCGAGAATGAGCAGTTCTTC. The full variable domain, with the rest looked up from reference TRBV5-5 and TRBJ2-1, is DAGVTQSPTHLIKTRGQQVTLRCSPISGHKSVSWYQQVLGQGPQFIFQYYEKEERGRGNFPDRFSARQFPNYSSELNVNALLLGDSALYLCASSTGQGFENEQFFGPGTRLTVL.